The clone carrying this T cell receptor (beta chain) was seen many times. Its specificity is unknown. A quantitative 5'-RACE method, one with molecular barcodes, was used to make TCR beta libraries. TCRdb processed the 5' RACE reads anew with MiXCR; each CDR3 protein has one entry. The table records fewer than 350,000 distinct CDR3 sequences, approximately 10% of them present only once. Germline V gives CDR1 SGHVS, CDR2 FNYEAQ. The V end was cut by 0 bases, the J end by 2 bases, with 16 bases between. The CDR3 totals 17 residues. These data are taken from a study of CD8 T cells in ankylosing spondylitis. General study points: Characteristic, it appeared, of ankylosing spondylitis blood was a TCR beta motif of eight highly homologous variants. Researchers report that disease-linked clones proved CD8+ and relatively rare in peripheral blood.

Specimen: blood, either unsorted or a sorted T cell fraction (not recorded which). The chain joins TRBV7-6 to TRBJ1-1; D call uncertain. This sequence was found in a female donor with ankylosing spondylitis or in good health (not recorded which). The CDR3 DNA sequence: TGTGCCAGCAGCTTAGCGGAAGGGTATCGGCGTAACACTGAAGCTTTCTTT. Translation: CASSLAEGYRRNTEAFF.